Included here is one T cell receptor (beta chain) sequence, with context. Its cognate antigen is unknown. Both 60 Vbeta primers and 13 Jbeta primers went into the PCR. Using immunoSEQ multiplex PCR, the repertoire was profiled, and TCRdb retains in-frame clones only, with some absent. The profile shows hundreds of thousands of clones, roughly 84% of them singletons. Germline CDR1 and CDR2: MNHEY and SVGAGI. This CDR3 region has 15 residues. The J segment lost 6 bases and the V segment lost 2 bases, leaving 7 bases of the junction unmatched. The sample originates from a study of cytomegalovirus exposure and HLA in healthy donors. Study-wide points: It was assumed in the presence/absence analyses that sequencing depth was roughly uniform across donors. Rates of TCR association differed by HLA locus in a later analysis, with DRB1 highest and HLA-C lowest. Information on immune exposure was restricted to one variable (CMV serostatus). In a later analysis, common viral pathogens appeared linked to several of the most significant clusters.

This receptor was obtained from a girl aged 2 to 10 in good health and CMV-seronegative. The sample was PBMCs. This sequence joins TRBV6-5 and TRBJ2-3; 8 bases are shared with TRBD2. In nucleotides, the CDR3 is TGTGCCAGCAGTTACGGCCTAGCGGGTTGGGATACGCAGTATTTT. Its protein product is CASSYGLAGWDTQYF.